This T cell receptor beta chain is from a study of shared clonotypes between healthy human individuals. Study details: Each donor had three CD4 naive, three CD4 memory, two CD8 naive and one CD8 memory plate.

Genomic DNA of every subset was divided equally among multiple immunoSEQ plates. This table comes from immunoSEQ multiplex PCR, and its TCRdb copy is limited to in-frame clones, with some not included. The data contain around 980,000 clones, about four fifths of them singletons. V was trimmed by 1 base and J by 5 bases, leaving 11 bases between them. Germline CDR1 and CDR2: SGHRS and YFSETQ. The CDR3 runs 14 residues. The TCR originated in a man between 18 and 35 years old in good health. Some clones in this sample may be carry-over from other donors' samples. Sequencing input: memory CD4+ T cells from PBMCs. Noted subset: CD45RA-negative fraction. V gene TRBV5-1 combines with J gene TRBJ2-3, with a tentative D call TRBD2 (5 bases). As DNA, the CDR3 is TGCGCCAGCAGCTTGTCAGCGGCCGGAGATACGCAGTATTTT. This encodes CASSLSAAGDTQYF.